The sequence of this T cell receptor (beta chain) was determined in a study of T-cell memory formation after mild COVID-19. Study-wide context: Most TCR clusters belonged to a single donor.

Ten or more counts support this clonotype. In TCRdb, the 5' RACE reads were re-called with MiXCR into one record per CDR3 protein. Altogether about 180,000 distinct CDR3 sequences are present, about 18% being singletons, with the ten largest covering roughly 3.7%. The V gene lost 6 bases and the J gene lost 8 bases, with 13 bases spanning the gap. This CDR3 region has 13 residues. In germline, CDR1 is SEHNR, CDR2 FQNEAQ (reference sequence). This sequence was found in a man aged 18 to 29 who had mild COVID-19 (a few samples of this study predate the infection). Cell type and time point are not known. V is TRBV7-9 and J is TRBJ2-2, with D hard to call. The sample consisted of PBMCs or a T cell subset sorted from them (not recorded which). CDR3 nucleotide sequence: TGTGCCAGCAGTCCAAATTGGAGAGGGGAGCTGTTTTTT. Translating it yields CASSPNWRGELFF.